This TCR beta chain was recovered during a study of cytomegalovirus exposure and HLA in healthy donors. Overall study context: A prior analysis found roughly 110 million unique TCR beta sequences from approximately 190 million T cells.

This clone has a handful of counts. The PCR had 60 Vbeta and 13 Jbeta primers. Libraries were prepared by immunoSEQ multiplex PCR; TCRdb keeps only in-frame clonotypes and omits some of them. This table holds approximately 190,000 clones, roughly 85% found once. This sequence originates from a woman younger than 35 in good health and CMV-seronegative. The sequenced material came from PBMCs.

The CDR3 here is CASTAGFNYGYTF. The DNA of the CDR3 is TGTGCCAGCACCGCAGGGTTTAACTATGGCTACACCTTC. The chain employs TRBV28 and TRBJ1-2; D possibly corresponds to TRBD1 (5 bases). The CDR3 totals 13 residues. V lost 7 bases and J lost 1, with 10 bases in between. Germline loops: CDR1 MDHEN, CDR2 SYDVKM.